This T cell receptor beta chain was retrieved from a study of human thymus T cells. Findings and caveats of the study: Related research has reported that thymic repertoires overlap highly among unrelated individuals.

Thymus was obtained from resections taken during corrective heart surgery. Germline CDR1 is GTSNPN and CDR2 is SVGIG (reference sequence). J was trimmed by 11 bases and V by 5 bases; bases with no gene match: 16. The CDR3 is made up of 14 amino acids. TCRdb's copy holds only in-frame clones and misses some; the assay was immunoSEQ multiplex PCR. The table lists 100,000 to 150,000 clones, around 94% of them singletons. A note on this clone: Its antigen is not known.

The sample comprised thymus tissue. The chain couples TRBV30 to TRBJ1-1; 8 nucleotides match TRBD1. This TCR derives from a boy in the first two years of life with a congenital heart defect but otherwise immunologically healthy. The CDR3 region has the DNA TGTGCCTGGGAATGCCGGGACAGGCCGTCTAAGGCTTTCTTT. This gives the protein CAWECRDRPSKAFF. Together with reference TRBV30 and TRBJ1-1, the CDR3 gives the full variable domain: SQTIHQWPATLVQPVGSPLSLECTVEGTSNPNLYWYRQAAGRGLQLLFYSVGIGQISSEVPQNLSASRPQDRQFILSSKKLLLSDSGFYLCAWECRDRPSKAFFGQGTRLTVV.